The clone carrying this T cell receptor beta chain has more than one count but fewer than ten. Via MiXCR, TCRdb re-called the RT-PCR reads, giving one row per CDR3 protein. The data show more than 150,000 distinct CDR3 sequences, 40% to 45% seen once. This sample stems from a study of patients and donors after allogeneic stem cell transplantation. The ends were cut back, 1 base at V and 5 bases at J, with 9 bases in the middle. CDR1 is SGHVS and CDR2 is FQNEAQ in the germline V gene. The CDR3 runs 15 residues. Material: blood, either unsorted or a sorted T cell fraction (not recorded which). The sequence was obtained from a human donor who was either an allogeneic HSCT recipient or a stem cell or donor lymphocyte infusion donor (not recorded which). It is not recorded whose cells these are; they may come from a transplant donor. This chain joins TRBV7-8 and TRBJ1-6; D gene ambiguous. The CDR3 region is CASSLVRGNNSPLHF. Here the CDR3 DNA reads TGTGCCAGCAGCTTAGTTAGAGGGAATAATTCACCCCTCCACTTT.